The 15 T cell receptor beta chains below were found in one sample sequenced in a study of cytomegalovirus exposure and HLA in healthy donors (dated by TCRdb to the late 2010s). The library was prepared using the immunoSEQ multiplex PCR assay. The multiplex PCR relied on a mix of 60 forward primers for TCR Vbeta segments and 13 reverse primers for TCR Jbeta segments. TCRdb re-hosts the immuneACCESS table, in-frame sequences only. Its copies lack some clones; in the studies checked, an unresolved V gene accounts for under half of them, and the cause for the rest is not known. The sample profile shows approximately 150,000 clones; roughly 78% of them were found once. Around 14% of the sample is held by the ten biggest clonotypes. Sequencing was performed on PBMCs. All receptors come from a woman in her fifties or sixties in good health and CMV-seropositive.

Here the CDR3 reads CASSQEPGAEAFF. As DNA, the CDR3 is TGCGCCAGCAGCCAAGAGCCGGGGGCTGAAGCTTTCTTT. The rearrangement links TRBV4-1 to TRBJ1-1; possibly TRBD1 for D (5 bases). This CDR3 comprises 13 residues. Looked up from germline, CDR1 is MGHRA and CDR2 is YSYEKL. V was trimmed by 0 bases and J by 6 bases, leaving 8 bases between them.

This clone has just a few counts. V and J are TRBV4-1 and TRBJ2-7; TRBD1 agrees at 8 bases. The V gene end was trimmed by 1 base and the J gene end by 2 bases; junction bases not matched to a gene: 4. Germline V lookup: CDR1 MGHRA, CDR2 YSYEKL. There are 15 residues in the CDR3. The CDR3 DNA is TGCGCCAGCAGCCAAGTTGGGACAGGACCCTACGAGCAGTACTTC. This codes for CASSQVGTGPYEQYF.

This sequence joins TRBV19 and TRBJ2-3; 9 positions agree with TRBD2. Germline-derived CDR1 and CDR2 are LNHDA and SQIVND (reference sequence). The V segment lost 3 bases and the J segment 1 base; nucleotides outside the gene matches: 2. The CDR3 has 15 residues. CDR3 residues: CASSIASGGTDTQYF. CDR3 nucleotide sequence: TGTGCCAGTAGTATTGCTAGCGGGGGCACAGATACGCAGTATTTT.

This chain uses TRBV28 with TRBJ2-5; TRBD2 matches at 7 bases. The germline V gene encodes CDR1 MDHEN and CDR2 SYDVKM. There are 14 residues in the CDR3. Trimming took 6 bases from V and 2 from J; bases not matched to a gene: 6. The CDR3 protein is CASRTGGVQETQYF. The CDR3 coding sequence is TGTGCCAGCAGAACGGGGGGTGTACAAGAGACCCAGTACTTC. Full variable domain (missing parts from reference TRBV28 and TRBJ2-5): DVKVTQSSRYLVKRTGEKVFLECVQDMDHENMFWYRQDPGLGLRLIYFSYDVKMKEKGDIPEGYSVSREKKERFSLILESASTNQTSMYLCASRTGGVQETQYFGPGTRLLVL.

The V gene is TRBV4-2, the J gene TRBJ2-1, with a tentative D call TRBD2 (5 bases). Germline values: CDR1 LGHNA, CDR2 YNFKEQ. The V gene lost 1 base and the J gene lost 0 bases, with 10 bases spanning the gap. This CDR3 is built from 16 residues. The CDR3 nucleotides are TGTGCCAGCAGCCAAGGCCAGGCGGGCTCCTACAATGAGCAGTTCTTC. It is translated as CASSQGQAGSYNEQFF.

The CDR3 DNA is TGTGCCAGCAGCTCTTCGAACTTATCTGGAAACACCATATATTTT. It yields the protein CASSSSNLSGNTIYF. This chain uses TRBV7-9 with TRBJ1-3; D unresolved. This CDR3 is built from 15 residues. V dropped 4 bases and J dropped 1 base, with 11 bases sitting between them. Germline CDR1 reads SEHNR; CDR2 reads FQNEAQ (reference sequence).

J is TRBJ1-2 and V is TRBV7-9; D is possibly TRBD1 (6 bases). From germline, CDR1 is SEHNR and CDR2 FQNEAQ (reference sequence). CDR3 length: 15 amino acids. Trimming cost V 0 bases and J 5 bases, with 13 bases left between them. CDR3 in amino acids: CASSLAGGGIYGYTF. The DNA for the CDR3 is TGTGCCAGCAGCTTAGCAGGGGGGGGCATATATGGCTACACCTTC.

The genes are TRBV7-8 and TRBJ2-5; TRBD1 might be the D (6 bases). The germline CDR1 and CDR2 sequences are SGHVS and FQNEAQ. The ends were cut back, 0 bases at V and 6 bases at J, with 14 bases in the middle. The CDR3 contains 15 residues. CDR3 DNA: TGTGCCAGCAGCTTAGCGCGCGCAGGGGTAAAGACCCAGTACTTC. As protein: CASSLARAGVKTQYF.

The CDR3 region is CASSLNGDYEQYF. For the CDR3, the DNA is TGCGCCAGCAGCTTGAACGGGGACTACGAGCAGTACTTC. The chain carries TRBV5-1 and TRBJ2-7, with a possible D match to TRBD2 (5 bases). Germline V gene lookup returns CDR1 SGHRS and CDR2 YFSETQ. The CDR3 spans 13 residues. V was shortened by 1 base and J by 3 bases, with 8 bases between the two germline ends.

The genes are TRBV6-6 and TRBJ1-2; 9 positions agree with TRBD1. Germline CDR1 reads MNHNY; CDR2 reads SVGAGI (reference sequence). J was trimmed by 4 bases and V by 7 bases; bases with no gene match: 7. The length of the CDR3 is 14 residues. The CDR3 spells CASNQGQGFYGYTF. CDR3 coding DNA: TGTGCCAGCAATCAAGGACAGGGGTTCTATGGCTACACCTTC.

V is TRBV11-3 and J is TRBJ2-7; weak D call: TRBD2 (6 bases). The CDR3 sequence is 14 residues long. Germline V lookup: CDR1 SGHNT, CDR2 YENEEA. The V and J ends lost 1 base and 5 bases respectively, with 12 bases between them. The CDR3 DNA reads as TGTGCCAGCAGCTTAGCGCGGGAAGGCCACGAGCAGTACTTC. Translating it yields CASSLAREGHEQYF.

This clone was seen a handful of times. The chain recombines TRBV4-1 with TRBJ2-2; no clear D gene. V lost 0 bases and J lost 0, with 11 bases in between. Germline V gene lookup returns CDR1 MGHRA and CDR2 YSYEKL. The CDR3 is 17 amino acids. In DNA, the CDR3 is TGCGCCAGCAGCCAAGATAGTAGCCTTGCGAACACCGGGGAGCTGTTTTTT. Its translation: CASSQDSSLANTGELFF.

The CDR3 sequence is CAISELWTYKGNTIYF. For the CDR3, the DNA is TGTGCCATCAGTGAGTTGTGGACATACAAGGGAAACACCATATATTTT. The chain combines TRBV10-3 with TRBJ1-3; the D gene is possibly TRBD1 (5 bases). The V end lost 1 base, the J end lost 4 bases, and 14 bases lay between the germline ends. The CDR3 runs to 16 residues. Germline lookup yields CDR1 ENHRY and CDR2 SYGVKD.

The chain uses TRBV7-2 and TRBJ2-7; a weak D match, TRBD1 (6 bases). Germline V CDR1 and CDR2: SGHTA, FQGNSA. Trimming removed 2 bases at V and 3 bases at J, with 11 bases between. This CDR3 has 14 residues. The CDR3 spells CASSLTPGDYEQYF. The CDR3 DNA sequence: TGTGCCAGCAGCTTAACGCCAGGGGACTACGAGCAGTACTTC.

The gene calls are TRBV7-9 and TRBJ1-1, with 7 bases matching TRBD1. The CDR3 totals 14 residues. V trimming: 7 bases; J trimming: 0 bases; junction bases outside the gene matches: 5. The V gene's germline CDR1 is SEHNR and CDR2 FQNEAQ (reference sequence). CDR3 sequence: CASIGDSMNTEAFF. CDR3 DNA: TGTGCCAGCATTGGGGACAGTATGAACACTGAAGCTTTCTTT.